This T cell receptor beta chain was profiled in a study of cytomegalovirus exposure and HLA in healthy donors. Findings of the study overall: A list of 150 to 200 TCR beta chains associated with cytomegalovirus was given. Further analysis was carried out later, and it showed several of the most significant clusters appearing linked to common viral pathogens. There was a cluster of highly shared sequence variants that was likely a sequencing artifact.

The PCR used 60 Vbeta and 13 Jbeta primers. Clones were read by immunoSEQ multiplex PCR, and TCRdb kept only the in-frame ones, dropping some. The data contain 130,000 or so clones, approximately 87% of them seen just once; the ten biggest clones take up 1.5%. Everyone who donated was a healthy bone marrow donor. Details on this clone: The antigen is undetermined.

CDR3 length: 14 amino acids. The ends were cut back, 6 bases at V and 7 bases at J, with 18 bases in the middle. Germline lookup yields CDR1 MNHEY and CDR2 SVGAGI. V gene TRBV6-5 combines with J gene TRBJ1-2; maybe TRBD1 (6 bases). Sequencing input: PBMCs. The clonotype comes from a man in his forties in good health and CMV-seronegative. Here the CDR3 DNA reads TGTGCCAGCAGATTGAACAGGGCTAATGGTGGCTACACCTTC. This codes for CASRLNRANGGYTF.